This TCR beta chain came from a study of T cell responses to AZD1222 COVID-19 vaccine (dated by TCRdb to about 2021). Context from the whole study: AZD1222 recipients with second doses at about 4 weeks or about 12 weeks were pooled, because spike-specific TCR depth and breadth did not differ between schedules. A total of 240 or so trial participants underwent TCR sequencing, of whom approximately 200 had received two doses of AZD1222 and approximately 26 had received two doses of the MenACWY control vaccine. Trial participants were enrolled by age into 18-55, 56-69 and 70-plus year subgroups, with roughly 160, 29 and 62 TCR-sequenced participants respectively.

General conclusions and limits of the study: Participants were mostly white British and included more females than males, and it was suggested by the authors that clonal diversity may have been underestimated. Conclusions about previously exposed vaccinees were limited because only six AZD1222 recipients were SARS-CoV-2 seropositive at baseline. Reportedly, close to half of the unique spike-specific TCRs recognized epitopes lying outside the regions that are mutated in the B.1.351 and B.1.1.7 variants. The 56-69-year group was small, and its depth increase did not reach significance, likely because of low power. Because no samples from the day 14 peak response were available, repertoires could be characterized only after the peak T cell response. After two AZD1222 doses, spike-specific TCR breadth and depth were significantly higher than at day 0 and than in MenACWY recipients. The vaccine-associated CD4 TCRs covered the entire spike protein, and the dominant responses fell in regions 160-218 and 743-854.

The time point label on this specimen signifies: baseline before first vaccination. Samples from vaccinated people were obtained from the UK trials COV001 and COV002, which included a single-blind randomized controlled phase 2/3 trial of AZD1222 (ChAdOx1 nCoV-19) in healthy adults. For TCRbeta chain sequencing, PBMC samples from trial participants were taken at day 0 and at day 28 after the second dose. Comment on this clone: The antigen it recognizes is unknown. No qualities accompany the bases; no much larger clone lies one base away.

As encoded in the germline V gene, CDR1 is ENHRY while CDR2 is SYGVKD. The CDR3 runs 14 residues from the cysteine to the phenylalanine. Just CDR3 DNA is preserved here, 42 bases in frame from base 1. The germline ends are 13 bases apart after V is trimmed by 7 bases and J by 1 base. The CDR3 regions of human TCRbeta chains were subjected to immunosequencing. As for the original processing: TCRs in the repertoires were compared against a reference library of SARS-CoV-2-specific TCRs that had been generated with the MIRA antigen-specificity platform. Breadth was defined as the fraction of unique TCRs that were SARS-CoV-2-associated, and depth was defined as the fraction of total T cells that were SARS-CoV-2-associated. Using the MIRA data, each spike-specific TCR was mapped to the spike region that the TCR reacts to and placed in a CD4 or CD8 class. Log10-transformed breadth and depth values were compared by one-way ANOVA with Sidak's multiple comparisons tests. This is the immuneACCESS table as TCRdb keeps it, with only in-frame sequences that have V and J called. A part of the clones is gone; compared with another copy, unresolved V genes explain less than half, and the rest is unexplained. V and J calls and clone size come straight from that table; D and trimming were deduced from the DNA. This sample comprises about 140,000 clones, 80% to 95% of them detected only once. Roughly 5% of the sample is taken by the ten largest.

The source material was peripheral blood, sampled on day 0 of AZD1222 vaccination. The TCR comes from an adult in good health. The chain links TRBV10-3 with TRBJ1-1; the D gene is perhaps TRBD1, from 5 matching bases. The CDR3 region: CAITKGFRNTEAFF. In nucleotide form, the sequence is TGTGCCATCACCAAGGGGTTTCGGAACACTGAAGCTTTCTTT.